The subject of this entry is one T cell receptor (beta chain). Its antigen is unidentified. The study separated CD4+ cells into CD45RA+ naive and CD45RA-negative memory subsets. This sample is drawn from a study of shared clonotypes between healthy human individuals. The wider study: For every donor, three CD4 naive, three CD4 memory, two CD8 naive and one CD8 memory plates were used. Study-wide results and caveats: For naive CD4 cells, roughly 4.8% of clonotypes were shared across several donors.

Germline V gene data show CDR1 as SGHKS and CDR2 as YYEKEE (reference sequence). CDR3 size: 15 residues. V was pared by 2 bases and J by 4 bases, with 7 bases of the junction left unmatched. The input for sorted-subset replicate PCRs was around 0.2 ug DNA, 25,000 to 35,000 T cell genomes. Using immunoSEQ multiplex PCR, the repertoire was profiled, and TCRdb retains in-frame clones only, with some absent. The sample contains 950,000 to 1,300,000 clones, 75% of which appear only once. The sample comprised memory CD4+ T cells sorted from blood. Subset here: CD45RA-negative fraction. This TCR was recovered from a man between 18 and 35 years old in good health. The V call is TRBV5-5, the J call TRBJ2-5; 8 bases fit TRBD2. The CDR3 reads CASSLATGGPETQYF. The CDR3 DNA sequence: TGTGCCAGCAGCTTAGCAACGGGGGGGCCAGAGACCCAGTACTTC.